This TCR beta chain was sequenced during a study of T cell repertoires in cytomegalovirus infection. The overall study: CMV infection and matching HLA type were both indicated by public TCR beta signatures.

Study findings and constraints: Within the response measured ex vivo, HLA-C-restricted CMV-specific TCR beta clonotypes were dominant. People with CMV and the relevant HLA were identified by cumulative public TCR beta family frequency.

The CDR3 runs to 13 residues. Per germline, CDR1 SGHVS and CDR2 FQNEAQ. Trimming cost V 8 bases and J 5 bases, with 15 bases left between them. This clonotype came up many times. The target antigen is unknown. MiXCR, run by TCRdb on the reads, gives a single entry per CDR3 protein. The repertoire holds 60,000 to 75,000 distinct CDR3 sequences, with over 3.5% as singletons. The chain joins TRBV7-8 to TRBJ2-5; possibly TRBD1 for D (6 bases). The receptor was derived from a human donor in good health (CMV status not recorded). Some clones in this sample may be carry-over from other donors' samples. The sample consisted of PBMCs. CDR3 amino acids: CASGTPLRETQYF. CDR3 nucleotides: TGTGCCAGCGGGACACCCCTACGGGAGACCCAGTACTTC.